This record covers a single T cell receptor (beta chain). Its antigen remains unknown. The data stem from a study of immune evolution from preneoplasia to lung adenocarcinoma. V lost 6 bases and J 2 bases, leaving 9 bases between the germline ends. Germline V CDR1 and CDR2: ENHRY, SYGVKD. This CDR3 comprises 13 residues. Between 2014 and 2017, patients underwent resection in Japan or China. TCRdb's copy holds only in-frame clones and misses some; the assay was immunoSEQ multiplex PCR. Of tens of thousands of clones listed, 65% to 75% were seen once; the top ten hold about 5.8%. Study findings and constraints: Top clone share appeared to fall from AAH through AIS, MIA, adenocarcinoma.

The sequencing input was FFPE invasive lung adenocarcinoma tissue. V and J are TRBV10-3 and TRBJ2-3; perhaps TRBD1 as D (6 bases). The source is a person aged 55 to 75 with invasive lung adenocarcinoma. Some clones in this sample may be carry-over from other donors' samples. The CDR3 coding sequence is TGTGCCATCAGGGGGGCAGACACAGATACGCAGTATTTT. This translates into CAIRGADTDTQYF.